A selection of T cell receptor beta chains follows, all from one sample in a study of T cell repertoires in aging, cancer and after chemotherapy. Via MiXCR, TCRdb re-called the multiplex PCR reads, giving one row per CDR3 protein. The data show around 5,100 distinct CDR3 sequences, with 27% seen just once and 8.5% to 14% held by the top ten. The sequenced sample was blood. These receptors were collected from a human donor with a solid tumor. Each CDR3 is given with its conserved first and last residue. The D gene is left open where the match is weak. Clone size appears in some rows only: once, few, many, or a class for an expanded clone.

TRBD2 TRBJ2-7 TRBV19 . TGTGCCAGTAGCATCAACACAGCGGGAGTCCCCTACGAGCAGTACTTC CASSINTAGVPYEQYF
TRBD2 TRBJ2-7 TRBV6-5 few TGTGCCAGCAGTGCAGCGGGAAACTTGTACGAGCAGTACTTC CASSAAGNLYEQYF
TRBD2 TRBJ2-1 TRBV10-3 . TGTGCCACCTGGACTAGCGGGGGGTACAATGAGCAGTTCTTC CATWTSGGYNEQFF
TRBD1 TRBJ2-7 TRBV28 . TGTGCCAGCAGCCCGGGACAGCAGGTTTACGAGCAGTACTTC CASSPGQQVYEQYF
TRBD1 TRBJ2-2 TRBV20-1 . TGCAATGCCCGGACAGGGGGCATCACCGGGGAGCTGTTTTTT CNARTGGITGELFF
. TRBJ2-7 TRBV30 few TGTGCCTGGAGTGTAGGGGGGGGCCTCCCCGAGCAGTACTTC CAWSVGGGLPEQYF
. TRBJ1-5 TRBV6-1 few TGTGCCAGCGGGGCAGTGCCTCAGCCCCAGCATTTT CASGAVPQPQHF
TRBD2 TRBJ2-7 TRBV5-1 . TGCGCCAGCAGCTTGCTAGCGGGACCCACCTACGAGCAGTACTTC CASSLLAGPTYEQYF
. TRBJ1-2 TRBV19 medium-sized TGTGCCAGTAGTATGGCACGTCTCAACTATGGCTACACCTTC CASSMARLNYGYTF
. TRBJ2-3 TRBV6-5 . TGTGCCAGCAGTTACTCATCGATTGATACGCAGTATTTT CASSYSSIDTQYF
. TRBJ2-1 TRBV30 few TGTGCCTGGAGTGGAGGGGTAGCCGAAGGGGAGCAGTTCTTC CAWSGGVAEGEQFF
TRBD1 TRBJ2-7 TRBV20-1 . TGCAGTGCTAGAGATTGGGGACAGGGTGCCTACGAGCAGTACTTC CSARDWGQGAYEQYF
. TRBJ1-2 TRBV5-1 . TGCGCCAGCAGCTTGGCAGGTCGCTCTGGCTATGGCTACACCTTC CASSLAGRSGYGYTF
. TRBJ2-1 TRBV20-1 . TGCAGTGCCCCGAATCGGGGAGGGCAGTTCTTC CSAPNRGGQFF
. TRBJ2-6 TRBV6-5 few TGTGCCAGCTGTGGACGGACCTCTGGGGCCAACGTCCTGACTTTC CASCGRTSGANVLTF
. TRBJ1-5 TRBV27 few TGTGCCAGCATGCGTCGGGGATTTAGCAATCAGCCCCAGCATTTT CASMRRGFSNQPQHF
. TRBJ1-2 TRBV5-6 medium-sized TGTGCCAGCAGCACAGGGTTTGGCTACACCTTC CASSTGFGYTF
. TRBJ1-1 TRBV7-2 . TGTGCCAGCAGCTTAGGGGGACGGATGAACACTGAAGCTTTCTTT CASSLGGRMNTEAFF
. TRBJ2-5 TRBV5-6 . TGTGCCAGCACTTGGGGGTCGCAAGAGACCCAGTACTTC CASTWGSQETQYF
TRBD2 TRBJ2-7 TRBV19 few TGTGCCAGTAGTATAGGGGATAGCGGGAACGAGCAGTACTTC CASSIGDSGNEQYF
. TRBJ2-5 TRBV12-5 . TGTGCTAGTGGCTACAACTTGGGGGAGACCCAGTACTTC CASGYNLGETQYF
. TRBJ2-7 TRBV20-1 . TGCAGTGCCGTCGACGGGAAATCCTACGAGCAGTACTTC CSAVDGKSYEQYF
. TRBJ2-7 TRBV6-4 . TGTGCCAGCACCTCCCCCCACACCTACGAGCAGTACTTC CASTSPHTYEQYF
. TRBJ1-3 TRBV5-1 . TGCGCCAGCAGCGAATTGGGAAACACCATATATTTT CASSELGNTIYF
TRBD1 TRBJ1-1 TRBV20-1 few TGCAGTGCTATATCAGGGGGCGAACAAGCTTTCTTT CSAISGGEQAFF
. TRBJ2-7 TRBV5-6 . TGTGCCAGCAGCGCCAACAGGGTTGGGTCCTACGAGCAGTACTTC CASSANRVGSYEQYF
. TRBJ1-6 TRBV12-3/TRBV12-4 few TGTGCCAGCCTTATCAGGAGAGGGAATTCACCCCTCCACTTT CASLIRRGNSPLHF
. TRBJ1-4 TRBV5-4 few TGTGCCAGCAGCCCCGGCTGGGGGGCGACGACTAATGAAAAACTGTTTTTT CASSPGWGATTNEKLFF
. TRBJ1-2 TRBV7-9 few TGTGCCAGCAGCCAAGGGGGAGGCTATGGCTACACCTTC CASSQGGGYGYTF
. TRBJ2-2 TRBV24-1 . TGTGCCACCAGTGACAACACCGGGGAGCTGTTTTTT CATSDNTGELFF
. TRBJ1-1 TRBV30 . TGTGACCGCCAGGCGCTGAACACTGAAGCTTTCTTT CDRQALNTEAFF
. TRBJ2-7 TRBV10-3 . TGTGCCATCAGTGAGTCCGAGGGGGGCTCCTACGAGCAGTACTTC CAISESEGGSYEQYF
. TRBJ1-4 TRBV20-1 few TGCAGTGCTAGAGTTGACAGGGAAAAACTGTTTTTT CSARVDREKLFF
. TRBJ1-4 TRBV7-9 . TGTGCCAGCAGCCCCACCGGGGGTTTGGGGGAAAAACTGTCTTTT CASSPTGGLGEKLSF
TRBD1 TRBJ2-7 TRBV5-6 few TGTGCCAGCAGCTTAGGTCCGGGACAGGGGAGCGTCTACGAGCAGTACTTC CASSLGPGQGSVYEQYF
TRBD2 TRBJ2-3 TRBV7-7 . TGTGCCAGCAGCCCCGGGACTAGCGGGACTACAGATACGCAGTATTTT CASSPGTSGTTDTQYF
TRBD1 TRBJ2-2 TRBV29-1 medium-sized TGCGGGGGAAGGATAAGGGACAGCCACACCGGGGAGCTGTTTTTT CGGRIRDSHTGELFF
. TRBJ2-3 TRBV20-1 . TGCAGTGCTAGAGATATCAGCTTCACAGATACGCAGTATTTT CSARDISFTDTQYF
. TRBJ1-2 TRBV7-2 medium-sized TGTGCCAGCATCACAGGGAGGCGCAACTATGGCTACACCTTC CASITGRRNYGYTF
. TRBJ2-7 TRBV7-3 few TGTGCCAGCAGCCCGGATCCTTCCTCCTACGAGCAGTACTTC CASSPDPSSYEQYF